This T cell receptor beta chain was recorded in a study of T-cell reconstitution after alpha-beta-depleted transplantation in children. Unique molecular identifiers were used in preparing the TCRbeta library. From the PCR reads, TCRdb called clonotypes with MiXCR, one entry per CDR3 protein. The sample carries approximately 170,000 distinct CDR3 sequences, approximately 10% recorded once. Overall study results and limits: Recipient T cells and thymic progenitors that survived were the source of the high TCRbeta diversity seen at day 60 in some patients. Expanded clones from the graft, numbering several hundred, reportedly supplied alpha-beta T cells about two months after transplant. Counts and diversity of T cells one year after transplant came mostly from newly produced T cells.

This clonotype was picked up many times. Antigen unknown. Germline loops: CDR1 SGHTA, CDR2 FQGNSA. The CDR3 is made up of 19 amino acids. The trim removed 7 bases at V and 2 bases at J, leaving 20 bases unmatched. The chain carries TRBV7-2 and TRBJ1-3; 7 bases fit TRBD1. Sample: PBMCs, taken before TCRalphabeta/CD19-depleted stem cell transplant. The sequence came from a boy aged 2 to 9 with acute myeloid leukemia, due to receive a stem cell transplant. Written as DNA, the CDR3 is TGTGCCAGCACCGGTTCATCCGGGACAGAAGGTAGCGCTGGAAACACCATATATTTT. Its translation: CASTGSSGTEGSAGNTIYF.